These 21 T cell receptor beta chains share one sample of origin, sequenced in a study of blood T cell repertoires in COVID-19. Only in-frame clones appear in the TCRdb table, and some are missing; sequencing was by immunoSEQ multiplex PCR. The sample yields roughly 330,000 clones, around 92% seen once. The sequenced sample was peripheral blood. The receptor source for this set is a man aged 18 to 30 who had recovered from COVID-19.

The CDR3 is CASSSSISDSPLHF. In DNA, the CDR3 is TGCGCCAGCAGCTCATCGATTTCGGATTCACCCCTCCACTTT. The J gene is TRBJ1-6, the V gene TRBV5-1, with D unresolved. Germline V gene lookup returns CDR1 SGHRS and CDR2 YFSETQ. V dropped 3 bases and J dropped 8 bases, with 12 bases sitting between them. The CDR3 runs to 14 residues.

V usage is TRBV3-1 (or the pseudogene TRBV3-2) and J usage is TRBJ1-1; TRBD1 matches at 7 bases. Germline V gives CDR1 LGHDT, CDR2 YNNKEL (reference sequence). The CDR3 has 14 residues. After removal of 5 bases from V and 0 bases from J, the junction contained 3 bases not matched to a gene. The CDR3 loop reads CASSMTGLNTEAFF. As DNA, the CDR3 is TGTGCCAGCAGCATGACAGGGCTGAACACTGAAGCTTTCTTT.

This chain joins TRBV18 and TRBJ1-2, with TRBD1 matching over 8 bases. With 5 bases clipped from V and 8 bases from J, the junction kept 10 bases outside the gene matches. In germline, CDR1 is KGHSH, CDR2 LQKENI. The CDR3 has 14 amino acids. The CDR3 DNA reads TGTGCCAGCTCAGCCACAGGGGGACCCGAGGGCTACACCTTC. It codes for CASSATGGPEGYTF.

The chain links TRBV7-9 to TRBJ1-1, with D uncertain. The CDR3 consists of 13 residues. Germline assignment: CDR1 SEHNR and CDR2 FQNEAQ (reference sequence). V shed 5 bases and J shed 1 base, with 8 bases lying between them. The CDR3 nucleotides read TGTGCCAGCAGCCGGTACGGGAACACTGAAGCTTTCTTT. Amino acid sequence: CASSRYGNTEAFF.

The CDR3 DNA reads TGTGCCAGCAGCTTAGGACTAGCGGGCTACGAGCAGTACTTC. Its translation is CASSLGLAGYEQYF. The rearrangement uses TRBV11-2 and TRBJ2-7; 10 nucleotides align to TRBD2. Germline V gene lookup returns CDR1 SGHAT and CDR2 FQNNGV. The CDR3 spans 14 residues. The V gene end was trimmed by 1 base and the J gene end by 3 bases; junction bases not matched to a gene: 0.

The rearrangement links TRBV7-8 to TRBJ2-1; weak D call: TRBD2 (6 bases). The CDR3 sequence is 16 residues long. Between the trimmed V and J ends, which lost 1 base and 6 bases, there was a span of 16 bases. Germline V gives CDR1 SGHVS, CDR2 FQNEAQ. CDR3 coding DNA: TGTGCCAGCAGCTTAGTAGTGGGAGGAGTCGTCAATGAGCAGTTCTTC. It yields the protein CASSLVVGGVVNEQFF. The variable domain in full, completed from reference TRBV7-8 and TRBJ2-1, reads GAGVSQSPRYKVAKRGQDVALRCDPISGHVSLFWYQQALGQGPEFLTYFQNEAQLDKSGLPSDRFFAERPEGSVSTLKIQRTQQEDSAVYLCASSLVVGGVVNEQFFGPGTRLTVL.

This clone came up once. The rearrangement links TRBV12-5 to TRBJ1-6; no reliable D call. The CDR3 extends over 15 amino acids. From germline, CDR1 is LGHNT and CDR2 FRNRAP. Trimming cost V 5 bases and J 9 bases, with 17 bases left between them. The CDR3 sequence: CASGQETGSGSPLHF. The CDR3 bases are TGTGCTAGTGGTCAGGAAACCGGGAGTGGTTCACCCCTCCACTTT.

This clone appeared a single time. The chain joins TRBV14 to TRBJ1-4, with 7 bases that match TRBD1. Germline values: CDR1 SGHDN, CDR2 FVKESK. This CDR3 is 14 amino acids long. After removal of 1 base from V and 5 bases from J, the junction contained 1 base not matched to a gene. The CDR3 region has the DNA TGTGCCAGCAGCCAAGGACAGGGCAATGAAAAACTGTTTTTT. Protein: CASSQGQGNEKLFF.

V and J are TRBV2 and TRBJ2-7; 8 nucleotides match TRBD1. J lost 6 bases, V lost 7 bases, and 5 bases had no gene match. The CDR3 extends over 12 amino acids. Germline CDR1 reads SNHLY; CDR2 reads FYNNEI. CDR3 bases: TGTGCCAGCACGCAGGGGGCGCTCGAGCAGTACTTC. Amino acids: CASTQGALEQYF.

The J gene is TRBJ1-2, the V gene TRBV3-1 (or the pseudogene TRBV3-2); 8 positions agree with TRBD1. Germline trimming cut 4 bases from V and 7 bases from J; bases unmatched to any gene: 8. The CDR3 spans 14 residues. In germline, CDR1 is LGHDT, CDR2 YNNKEL (reference sequence). CDR3 region: CASSPGQGPSGYTF. CDR3 sequence (DNA): TGTGCCAGCAGCCCAGGACAGGGTCCTAGTGGCTACACCTTC.

The gene calls are TRBV29-1 and TRBJ2-3; TRBD1 agrees at 8 bases. Germline V gene lookup returns CDR1 SQVTM and CDR2 ANQGSEA. The CDR3 has 14 residues. The V gene end was trimmed by 6 bases and the J gene end by 7 bases; junction bases not matched to a gene: 12. The CDR3 spells CSVRGTGDSNTQYF. CDR3 DNA: TGCAGCGTCAGAGGGACAGGCGATTCAAATACGCAGTATTTT.

The chain couples TRBV5-1 to TRBJ2-5, with unresolved D. CDR1 is SGHRS and CDR2 is YFSETQ in the germline V gene. The CDR3 contains 11 residues. The germline V and J ends were trimmed by 2 bases and 5 bases, with 4 bases remaining between them. The CDR3 protein is CASSLEETQYF. CDR3 nucleotide sequence: TGCGCCAGCAGCTTAGAGGAGACCCAGTACTTC. Full variable domain (remainder filled in from reference TRBV5-1 and TRBJ2-5): KAGVTQTPRYLIKTRGQQVTLSCSPISGHRSVSWYQQTPGQGLQFLFEYFSETQRNKGNFPGRFSGRQFSNSRSEMNVSTLELGDSALYLCASSLEETQYFGPGTRLLVL.

The rearrangement joins TRBV4-2 to TRBJ2-7; tentatively, D is TRBD1 (7 bases). This CDR3 region has 15 residues. V lost 5 bases, J lost 2 bases, and 16 bases lay in between. Germline assignment: CDR1 LGHNA and CDR2 YNFKEQ. The CDR3 DNA is TGTGCCAGCAGCGAGGAGGGGGCAGGCGCCTACGAGCAGTACTTC. This gives the protein CASSEEGAGAYEQYF.

This chain joins TRBV12-3 or TRBV12-4 and TRBJ1-2; maybe TRBD1 (6 bases). The germline V and J ends were trimmed by 7 bases and 8 bases, with 17 bases remaining between them. The CDR3 runs 13 residues. CDR3 residues: CASTYPRGGGYTF. CDR3 in DNA: TGTGCCAGCACCTACCCTAGGGGGGGAGGCTACACCTTC.

The chain couples TRBV6-5 to TRBJ2-7; 7 bases are a match to TRBD1. CDR3 length equals 14 residues. V lost 6 bases, J lost 2 bases, and 7 bases stayed unmatched. Germline-derived CDR1 and CDR2 are MNHEY and SVGAGI. The CDR3 region has the DNA TGTGCCAGCAGGAGGACAGGAGAAACCTACGAGCAGTACTTC. Protein product: CASRRTGETYEQYF.

On this clone: Other DNA sequences of this sample code for an identical CDR3. The chain uses TRBV6-1 and TRBJ2-2, with a possible D match to TRBD1 (5 bases). Germline V gene sequence: CDR1 MNHNS, CDR2 SASEGT. V lost 2 bases and J 3 bases, leaving 7 bases between the germline ends. The CDR3 is made up of 14 amino acids. CDR3 DNA: TGTGCCAGCAGTGAACAGGGCGACACCGGGGAGCTGTTTTTT. Its protein is CASSEQGDTGELFF.

The chain uses TRBV6-5 and TRBJ1-1, with a possible D match to TRBD1 (5 bases). CDR1 is MNHEY, CDR2 SVGAGI, per germline. The CDR3 consists of 14 residues. The V gene lost 6 bases and the J gene lost 0 bases, with 11 bases spanning the gap. In DNA, the CDR3 is TGTGCCAGCAGGACCAGGGAGGTGAACACTGAAGCTTTCTTT. Translation gives CASRTREVNTEAFF.

This chain connects TRBV12-3 or TRBV12-4 to TRBJ1-2, with D hard to call. Trimming removed 6 bases at V and 8 bases at J, with 16 bases between. This CDR3 comprises 13 residues. CDR3 nucleotides: TGTGCCAGCAGCCCCATGGGGAGGGCCGGCTACACCTTC. It is translated as CASSPMGRAGYTF.

The chain combines TRBV5-1 with TRBJ1-2, with D possibly matching TRBD1 (6 bases). CDR3 size: 15 residues. The ends were cut back, 5 bases at V and 7 bases at J, with 21 bases in the middle. In germline, CDR1 is SGHRS, CDR2 YFSETQ. Here the CDR3 DNA reads TGCGCCAGCAGTACTGGGTCAGGGGCGCAGGGTGGCTACACCTTC. Amino acids: CASSTGSGAQGGYTF.

This chain uses TRBV19 with TRBJ1-2; possibly TRBD1 for D (5 bases). The CDR3 is 13 amino acids. Looked up from germline, CDR1 is LNHDA and CDR2 is SQIVND (reference sequence). V was shortened by 4 bases and J by 6 bases, with 12 bases between the two germline ends. The CDR3 here is CASSTHRNDGYTF. CDR3 bases: TGTGCCAGTAGTACTCACAGGAACGATGGCTACACCTTC. The complete variable domain, with remaining parts taken from reference TRBV19 and TRBJ1-2, reads DGGITQSPKYLFRKEGQNVTLSCEQNLNHDAMYWYRQDPGQGLRLIYYSQIVNDFQKGDIAEGYSVSREKKESFPLTVTSAQKNPTAFYLCASSTHRNDGYTFGSGTRLTVV.

This chain links TRBV4-1 with TRBJ1-5; D unclear. The CDR3 has 14 residues. V shed 5 bases and J shed 5 bases, with 13 bases lying between them. Germline V gives CDR1 MGHRA, CDR2 YSYEKL. The CDR3 DNA follows: TGCGCCAGCAGCGTTCCACAGTTGTATCAGCCCCAGCATTTT. This encodes CASSVPQLYQPQHF.